This section outlines one TCR beta chain sequence together with its context. Trimming removed 0 bases at V and 6 bases at J, with 10 bases between. Germline assignment: CDR1 SGHNT and CDR2 YYREEE (reference sequence). The CDR3 has 13 residues. The entry originates in a study of blood T cell repertoires in COVID-19. Method: immunoSEQ multiplex PCR; TCRdb's copy keeps in-frame clones and lacks some. This sample has tens of thousands of clones; roughly 80% occur once, and the top ten carry approximately 27%. The sequenced material came from peripheral blood. The chain employs TRBV5-4 and TRBJ2-7, with D perhaps TRBD2 (6 bases). This clonotype originated in a human donor in a cohort sampled during active COVID-19. The CDR3 coding sequence is TGTGCCAGCAGCTTGGCGGGAGCTGTCGAGCAGTACTTC. Its translation: CASSLAGAVEQYF. Based on the CDR3 plus reference TRBV5-4 and TRBJ2-7, the full variable domain is ETGVTQSPTHLIKTRGQQVTLRCSSQSGHNTVSWYQQALGQGPQFIFQYYREEENGRGNFPPRFSGLQFPNYSSELNVNALELDDSALYLCASSLAGAVEQYFGPGTRLTVT.